The 29 T cell receptor beta chains presented below share a single source sample, sequenced in a study of response to subunit inactivated influenza vaccine. TCRdb itself ran the RT-PCR reads through MiXCR, one entry per CDR3 protein. This sample has 600,000 to 850,000 distinct CDR3 sequences, with 14% found just once. The sequencing here drew on PBMCs from blood, taken around two weeks before vaccination. These receptors originate from a man between 45 and 60 years old who received an inactivated influenza vaccine.

The chain joins TRBV12-3 or TRBV12-4 to TRBJ2-2, with D possibly being TRBD1 (6 bases). There are 13 residues in the CDR3. The V end lost 5 bases, the J end lost 6 bases, and 10 bases lay between the germline ends. CDR3 residues: CASSPNRAGELFF. In DNA, the CDR3 is TGTGCCAGCAGTCCAAACAGGGCCGGGGAGCTGTTTTTT.

The V gene is TRBV2, the J gene TRBJ2-1; 9 bases fit TRBD2. The CDR3 runs 15 residues. The V gene's germline CDR1 is SNHLY and CDR2 FYNNEI. The trim removed 6 bases at V and 2 bases at J, leaving 5 bases unmatched. In DNA form, the CDR3 reads TGTGCCAGCAGGGACCTAGCGGGAACCTACAATGAGCAGTTCTTC. It is translated as CASRDLAGTYNEQFF.

This clonotype was found a few times. The V gene is TRBV7-9, the J gene TRBJ2-1; unclear D gene. The CDR3 consists of 13 residues. The V gene lost 1 base and the J gene lost 5 bases, with 6 bases spanning the gap. In germline, CDR1 is SEHNR, CDR2 FQNEAQ (reference sequence). The CDR3 DNA is TGTGCCAGCAGCTTAGTTCTAAACAATGAGCAGTTCTTC. Its protein product is CASSLVLNNEQFF.

V is TRBV5-1 and J is TRBJ1-1; D gene uncertain. CDR3 size: 12 residues. V lost 2 bases, J lost 7 bases, and 9 bases lay in between. Germline CDR1 and CDR2: SGHRS and YFSETQ. Here the CDR3 reads CASSFLEIEAFF. CDR3 DNA: TGCGCCAGCAGCTTCTTGGAAATTGAAGCTTTCTTT.

This clonotype was counted only a few times. The chain couples TRBV4-1 to TRBJ1-4; no definite D call. Germline-derived CDR1 and CDR2 are MGHRA and YSYEKL. V was shortened by 1 base and J by 3 bases, with 12 bases between the two germline ends. This CDR3 is 16 amino acids long. CDR3 region: CASSQVLIASNEKLFF. As DNA, the CDR3 is TGCGCCAGCAGCCAAGTCCTCATAGCATCTAATGAAAAACTGTTTTTT.

The chain employs TRBV4-3 and TRBJ2-3, with 7 bases aligning to TRBD2. This CDR3 has 15 residues. Germline CDR1 reads LGHNA; CDR2 reads YSLEER. The V segment lost 4 bases and the J segment 5 bases; nucleotides outside the gene matches: 9. The CDR3 nucleotides are TGCGCCAGCAGCCTAGGGGAGGGCGAAGGAGATACGCAGTATTTT. Its protein product is CASSLGEGEGDTQYF.

This clonotype came up many times. The chain employs TRBV28 and TRBJ2-1, with 11 nucleotides matching TRBD2. The V and J ends lost 3 bases and 10 bases, in that order; junction bases with no gene match: 11. The CDR3 runs 16 residues. CDR1 MDHEN and CDR2 SYDVKM come from the germline V gene. The CDR3 DNA is TGTGCCAGCAGTTTTCCACTAGCGGGAGAGGGGGAAGAGCAGTTCTTC. Encoded protein: CASSFPLAGEGEEQFF.

The sample holds a few counts of this clonotype. The chain links TRBV20-1 to TRBJ2-3; D is ambiguous. The germline gives CDR1 DFQATT, CDR2 SNEGSKA (reference sequence). V shed 2 bases and J shed 0 bases, with 9 bases lying between them. This CDR3 is 14 amino acids long. For the CDR3, the DNA is TGCAGTGCTAGACTCCCCGAGAGCACAGATACGCAGTATTTT. This gives the protein CSARLPESTDTQYF.

The chain couples TRBV20-1 to TRBJ2-1; weak D call: TRBD2 (6 bases). The CDR3 loop spans 17 amino acids. Germline V lookup: CDR1 DFQATT, CDR2 SNEGSKA (reference sequence). The germline V and J ends were trimmed by 5 bases and 1 base, with 21 bases remaining between them. The CDR3 region has the DNA TGCAGTGCTTTCGGACTATTTCGCGTGGAATCCTACAATGAGCAGTTCTTC. This gives the protein CSAFGLFRVESYNEQFF.

The CDR3 bases are TGTGCCAGCAGCTTAAGGGGGGGGGGCCCAACACAGTATTTT. It specifies CASSLRGGGPTQYF. The chain uses TRBV7-9 and TRBJ2-3; a weak D match, TRBD2 (7 bases). CDR3 length: 14 residues. CDR1 is SEHNR, CDR2 FQNEAQ, per germline (reference sequence). The ends were cut back, 2 bases at V and 12 bases at J, with 18 bases in the middle.

The chain joins TRBV27 to TRBJ2-7, with 9 nucleotides matching TRBD1. Unmatched junction bases numbered 12, after V lost 4 bases and J lost 5 bases. From germline, CDR1 is MNHEY and CDR2 SMNVEV (reference sequence). This CDR3 is 16 amino acids long. CDR3 sequence reads: CASSSAAGTGIHEQYF. The DNA of the CDR3 is TGTGCCAGCAGTTCCGCTGCCGGGACAGGGATCCACGAGCAGTACTTC.

CDR3 sequence (DNA): TGTGCCAGTAGTATAGGAACGACACGGTCATCCTATGGCTACACCTTC. Translated, it gives CASSIGTTRSSYGYTF. The V and J genes are TRBV19 and TRBJ1-2, with D unclear. This CDR3 is built from 16 residues. Trimming took off 1 base at V and 4 bases at J, with 16 bases between the two ends. From germline, CDR1 is LNHDA and CDR2 SQIVND (reference sequence).

This clonotype was found a few times. The CDR3 nucleotides are TGCAGTGCTAGGGCTATAGCGGCCGGGCTCGAGCAGTACTTC. Translated, it gives CSARAIAAGLEQYF. The V call is TRBV20-1, the J call TRBJ2-7; a possible D gene is TRBD2 (6 bases). There are 14 residues in the CDR3. V lost 3 bases and J 6 bases, leaving 18 bases between the germline ends. Germline V CDR1 and CDR2: DFQATT, SNEGSKA (reference sequence).

The CDR3 spells CASSQDPGFTGELFF. CDR3 DNA: TGTGCCAGCAGCCAAGATCCCGGGTTCACCGGGGAGCTGTTTTTT. The V call is TRBV3-1, the J call TRBJ2-2; D remains unclear. CDR1 is LGHDT, CDR2 YNNKEL, per germline (reference sequence). V was trimmed by 0 bases and J by 4 bases, leaving 9 bases between them. The CDR3 runs 15 residues.

This clonotype came up many times. This sequence joins TRBV11-2 and TRBJ2-1; D perhaps matches TRBD2 (7 bases). The ends were cut back, 1 base at V and 13 bases at J, with 14 bases in the middle. The CDR3 totals 13 residues. Germline V CDR1 and CDR2: SGHAT, FQNNGV. The CDR3 DNA reads as TGTGCCAGCAGCTTAGCGACTAGGGGGGGCCAGTTCTTC. Protein: CASSLATRGGQFF. Using reference TRBV11-2 and TRBJ2-1 for the parts outside the CDR3, the full variable domain is EAGVAQSPRYKIIEKRQSVAFWCNPISGHATLYWYQQILGQGPKLLIQFQNNGVVDDSQLPKDRFSAERLKGVDSTLKIQPAKLEDSAVYLCASSLATRGGQFFGPGTRLTVL.

This clonotype was seen repeatedly, ten times or more. The V gene is TRBV11-3, the J gene TRBJ2-1; 7 bases are shared with TRBD2. Germline trimming cut 3 bases from V and 0 bases from J; bases unmatched to any gene: 5. The germline gives CDR1 SGHNT, CDR2 YENEEA. This CDR3 contains 16 residues. CDR3: CASSLGGDPSYNEQFF. The CDR3 DNA reads TGTGCCAGCAGCTTGGGAGGGGATCCCTCCTACAATGAGCAGTTCTTC.

This clonotype came up a few times. The chain has TRBV20-1 and TRBJ1-4, with 7 bases aligning to TRBD1. CDR1 and CDR2 (germline): DFQATT, SNEGSKA (reference sequence). V lost 4 bases, J lost 6 bases, and 8 bases stayed unmatched. This CDR3 region has 14 residues. The CDR3 DNA reads as TGCAGTGCTACAAGGGACAGAGCTTATGAAAAACTGTTTTTT. Translation: CSATRDRAYEKLFF.

The table lists this clonotype with many counts. Sequence at one end of the junction differs from germline and may be a read error. The rearrangement uses TRBV19 and TRBJ2-3; D gene unclear. The CDR3 extends over 11 amino acids. Germline V CDR1 and CDR2: LNHDA, SQIVND (reference sequence). CDR3 nucleotide sequence: TGTGCCAGCAGTATTTCAGATACGCAGTATTTT. This codes for CASSISDTQYF.

This clonotype was observed a handful of times. The genes are TRBV4-2 and TRBJ2-5; D possibly corresponds to TRBD1 (6 bases). V was cut by 2 bases and J by 5 bases, with 18 bases left in between. Germline values: CDR1 LGHNA, CDR2 YNFKEQ. The CDR3 extends over 16 amino acids. DNA of the CDR3: TGTGCCAGCAGCCAAACCCCCAACAGGGAGCGGGAGACCCAGTACTTC. Its protein product is CASSQTPNRERETQYF.

This clonotype occurred many times. The rearrangement joins TRBV6-2 or TRBV6-3 to TRBJ1-5; 7 nucleotides align to TRBD1. V dropped 4 bases and J dropped 6; count of bases not matched to a gene: 9. The CDR3 has 15 amino acids. CDR1 is MNHEY and CDR2 is SVGEGT in the germline V gene. CDR3 sequence reads: CASSFPTGFFQPQHF. DNA of the CDR3: TGTGCCAGCAGTTTCCCGACAGGGTTTTTTCAGCCCCAGCATTTT.

This chain links TRBV18 with TRBJ2-2, with D unresolved. This CDR3 is built from 16 residues. Trimming took 3 bases from V and 2 from J, leaving 13 bases between them. Germline CDR1 is KGHSH and CDR2 is LQKENI. Written as DNA, the CDR3 is TGTGCCAGCTCACCTTTCCCCAAGATCAACACCGGGGAGCTGTTTTTT. It is translated as CASSPFPKINTGELFF. The variable domain in full, with the rest retrieved from reference TRBV18 and TRBJ2-2, is NAGVMQNPRHLVRRRGQEARLRCSPMKGHSHVYWYRQLPEEGLKFMVYLQKENIIDESGMPKERFSAEFPKEGPSILRIQQVVRGDSAAYFCASSPFPKINTGELFFGEGSRLTVL.

The gene calls are TRBV5-1 and TRBJ2-5; the D gene is possibly TRBD2 (6 bases). This CDR3 contains 14 residues. Germline CDR1 reads SGHRS; CDR2 reads YFSETQ. Trimming took off 4 bases at V and 3 bases at J, with 13 bases between the two ends. CDR3 DNA sequence: TGCGCCAGCAGCGGCGGGAACCAGGAAGAGACCCAGTACTTC. Residues: CASSGGNQEETQYF.

This clonotype was counted only a few times. This chain connects TRBV7-2 to TRBJ2-7; the match to TRBD1 covers 7 bases. The CDR3 covers 15 residues. Trimming removed 4 bases from V and 3 bases from J; junction bases left unmatched: 9. Germline CDR1 and CDR2: SGHTA and FQGNSA. CDR3 in DNA: TGTGCCAGCAGCTACTCAGGGGGTCCTAACTACGAGCAGTACTTC. It translates to CASSYSGGPNYEQYF.

This clonotype occurred a few times. The rearrangement uses TRBV20-1 and TRBJ2-1; perhaps D is TRBD1 or TRBD2 (5 bases each). This CDR3 comprises 16 residues. Per the germline V gene, CDR1 is DFQATT and CDR2 is SNEGSKA (reference sequence). Trimming left V 5 bases short and J 0 bases short, with 17 bases between. The CDR3: CSAAGTATSSYNEQFF. The CDR3 coding sequence is TGCAGTGCTGCCGGGACCGCAACTAGCTCCTACAATGAGCAGTTCTTC.

This clonotype was counted a few times. The J gene is TRBJ2-7, the V gene TRBV9, with D uncertain. This CDR3 is built from 15 residues. The germline gives CDR1 SGDLS, CDR2 YYNGEE. V lost 2 bases and J lost 0, with 12 bases in between. The CDR3 sequence: CASSVSSASSYEQYF. DNA of the CDR3: TGTGCCAGCAGCGTTTCCAGCGCGAGCTCCTACGAGCAGTACTTC.

This clonotype has a count of ten or more. V gene TRBV3-1 combines with J gene TRBJ2-1; 9 positions match TRBD1. The CDR3 length is 17 residues. Germline CDR1 and CDR2: LGHDT and YNNKEL (reference sequence). V shed 0 bases and J 2 bases; nucleotides not matched to a gene: 5. CDR3 loop: CASSQDIGDRAYNEQFF. For the CDR3, the DNA is TGTGCCAGCAGCCAAGATATTGGGGACAGGGCCTACAATGAGCAGTTCTTC.

The J gene is TRBJ2-1, the V gene TRBV7-9; 7 positions agree with TRBD2. The CDR3 extends over 12 amino acids. Looked up from germline, CDR1 is SEHNR and CDR2 is FQNEAQ (reference sequence). V trimming: 2 bases; J trimming: 14 bases; junction bases outside the gene matches: 6. The CDR3 sequence is CASSLYGGGEFF. In DNA, the CDR3 is TGTGCCAGCAGCTTATATGGCGGGGGAGAGTTCTTC. The full variable domain, with the rest looked up from reference TRBV7-9 and TRBJ2-1, is DTGVSQNPRHKITKRGQNVTFRCDPISEHNRLYWYRQTLGQGPEFLTYFQNEAQLEKSRLLSDRFSAERPKGSFSTLEIQRTEQGDSAMYLCASSLYGGGEFFGPGTRLTVL.

The rearrangement joins TRBV6-2 or TRBV6-3 to TRBJ2-5, with D possibly TRBD2 on 6 matching bases. The germline V and J ends were trimmed by 4 bases and 1 base, with 10 bases remaining between them. The germline V gene has CDR1 MNHEY and CDR2 SVGEGT. CDR3 length equals 14 residues. Here the CDR3 reads CASSSTSRQETQYF. The CDR3 region has the DNA TGTGCCAGCAGTTCTACTAGCCGCCAAGAGACCCAGTACTTC.

This clonotype was seen ten or more times. The rearrangement uses TRBV5-1 and TRBJ2-1; D call uncertain. Germline values: CDR1 SGHRS, CDR2 YFSETQ. There are 11 residues in the CDR3. The ends were cut back, 4 bases at V and 9 bases at J, with 8 bases in the middle. The CDR3: CASSRNREQFF. In nucleotides, the CDR3 is TGCGCCAGCAGCAGGAACCGTGAGCAGTTCTTC.